Below, one TCR beta chain is given with its context. These data are taken from a study of T-cell reconstitution after alpha-beta-depleted transplantation in children. Preparing the TCRbeta library involved the use of unique molecular identifiers. MiXCR, applied by TCRdb to the PCR reads, yields one record per CDR3 protein. The sample has approximately 250,000 distinct CDR3 sequences, about 23% seen once. This CDR3 contains 15 residues. Germline CDR1 reads SGHVS; CDR2 reads FQNEAQ. Deletions cut 7 bases from V and 0 bases from J, with 12 bases between. The chain employs TRBV7-8 and TRBJ2-2, with D possibly TRBD2 on 6 matching bases. This specimen consisted of PBMCs, obtained before TCRalphabeta/CD19-depleted stem cell transplant. The TCR was taken from a girl aged 2-10 years with Fanconi anemia, due to receive a stem cell transplant. The CDR3 bases are TGTGCCAGCAATCCGGGACTTTCGAACACCGGGGAGCTGTTTTTT. This encodes CASNPGLSNTGELFF. Full variable domain (rest looked up from reference TRBV7-8 and TRBJ2-2): GAGVSQSPRYKVAKRGQDVALRCDPISGHVSLFWYQQALGQGPEFLTYFQNEAQLDKSGLPSDRFFAERPEGSVSTLKIQRTQQEDSAVYLCASNPGLSNTGELFFGEGSRLTVL.